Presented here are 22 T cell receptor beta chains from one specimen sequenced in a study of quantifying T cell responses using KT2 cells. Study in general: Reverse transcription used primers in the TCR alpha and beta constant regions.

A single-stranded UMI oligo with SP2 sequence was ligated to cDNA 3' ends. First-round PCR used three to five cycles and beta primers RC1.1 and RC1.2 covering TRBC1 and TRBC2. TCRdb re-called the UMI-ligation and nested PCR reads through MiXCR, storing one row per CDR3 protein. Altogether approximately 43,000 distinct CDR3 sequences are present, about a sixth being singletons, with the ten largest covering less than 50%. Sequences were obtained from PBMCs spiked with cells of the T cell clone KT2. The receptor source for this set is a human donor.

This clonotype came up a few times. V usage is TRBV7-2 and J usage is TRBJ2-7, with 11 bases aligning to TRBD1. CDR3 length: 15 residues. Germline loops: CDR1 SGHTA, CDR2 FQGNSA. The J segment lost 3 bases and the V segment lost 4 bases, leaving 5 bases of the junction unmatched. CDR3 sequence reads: CASSWTGTGGYEQYF. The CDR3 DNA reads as TGTGCCAGCAGCTGGACCGGGACAGGGGGCTACGAGCAGTACTTC.

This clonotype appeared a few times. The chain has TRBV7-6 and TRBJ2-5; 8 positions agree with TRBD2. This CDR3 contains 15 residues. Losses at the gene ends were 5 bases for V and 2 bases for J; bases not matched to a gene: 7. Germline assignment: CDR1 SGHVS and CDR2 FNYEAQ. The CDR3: CASSPSGGGQETQYF. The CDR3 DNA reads TGTGCCAGCAGCCCCTCGGGGGGGGGACAAGAGACCCAGTACTTC.

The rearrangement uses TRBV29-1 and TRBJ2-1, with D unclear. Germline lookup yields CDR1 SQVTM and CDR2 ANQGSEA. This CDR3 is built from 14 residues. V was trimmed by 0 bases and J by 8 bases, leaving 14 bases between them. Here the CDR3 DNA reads TGCAGCGTTGAAGACAAAAGACGGGTCCATGAGCAGTTCTTC. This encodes CSVEDKRRVHEQFF.

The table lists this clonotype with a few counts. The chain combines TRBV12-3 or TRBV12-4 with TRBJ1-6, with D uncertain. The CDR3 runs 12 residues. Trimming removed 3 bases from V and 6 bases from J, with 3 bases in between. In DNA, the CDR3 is TGTGCCAGCAGTTTTTCTAATTCACCCCTCCACTTT. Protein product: CASSFSNSPLHF.

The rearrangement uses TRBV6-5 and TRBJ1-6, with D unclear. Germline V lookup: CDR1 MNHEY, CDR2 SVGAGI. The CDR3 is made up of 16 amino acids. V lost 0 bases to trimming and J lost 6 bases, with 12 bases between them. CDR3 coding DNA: TGTGCCAGCAGTTACTCTGGCAGGCGACTTAATTCACCCCTCCACTTT. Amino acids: CASSYSGRRLNSPLHF.

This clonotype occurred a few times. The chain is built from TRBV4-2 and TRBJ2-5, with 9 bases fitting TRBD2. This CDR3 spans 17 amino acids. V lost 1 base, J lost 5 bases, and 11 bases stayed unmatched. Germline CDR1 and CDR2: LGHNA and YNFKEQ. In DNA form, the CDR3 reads TGTGCCAGCAGCCAAGGGGGAGGAGTAGCGGGAGCCGAGACCCAGTACTTC. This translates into CASSQGGGVAGAETQYF.

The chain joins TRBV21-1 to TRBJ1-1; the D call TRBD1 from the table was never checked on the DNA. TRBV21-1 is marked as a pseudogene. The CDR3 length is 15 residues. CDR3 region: CASGTGRGDGTEAFF. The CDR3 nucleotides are TGTGCCAGCGGGACCGGACGGGGAGATGGGACTGAAGCTTTCTTT.

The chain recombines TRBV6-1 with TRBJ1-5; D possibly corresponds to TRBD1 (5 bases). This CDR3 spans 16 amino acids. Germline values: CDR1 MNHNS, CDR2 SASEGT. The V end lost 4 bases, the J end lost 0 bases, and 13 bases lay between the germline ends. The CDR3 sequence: CASSVNRFSSNQPQHF. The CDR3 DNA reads TGTGCCAGCAGTGTGAACAGGTTCTCTAGCAATCAGCCCCAGCATTTT.

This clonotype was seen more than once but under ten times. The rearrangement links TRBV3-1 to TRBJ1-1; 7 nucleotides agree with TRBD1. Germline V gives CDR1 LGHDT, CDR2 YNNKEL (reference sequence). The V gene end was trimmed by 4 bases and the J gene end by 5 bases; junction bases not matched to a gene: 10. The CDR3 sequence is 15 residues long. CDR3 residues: CASSRGQQGNTEAFF. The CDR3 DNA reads TGTGCCAGCAGCCGAGGGCAACAGGGGAATACTGAAGCTTTCTTT.

The CDR3 loop is CASSSDSQYGYTF. The CDR3 DNA is TGTGCCAGCAGTTCGGACAGCCAGTATGGCTACACCTTC. The chain links TRBV6-5 to TRBJ1-2; the D gene is possibly TRBD1 (6 bases). CDR1 is MNHEY and CDR2 is SVGAGI in the germline V gene. The CDR3 runs to 13 residues. Trimming left V 4 bases short and J 5 bases short, with 11 bases between.

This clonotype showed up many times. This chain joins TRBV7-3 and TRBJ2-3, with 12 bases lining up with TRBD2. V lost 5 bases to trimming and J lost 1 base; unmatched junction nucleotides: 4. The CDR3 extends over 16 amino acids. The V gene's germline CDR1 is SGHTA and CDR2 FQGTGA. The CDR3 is CASSPWTSGGTDTQYF. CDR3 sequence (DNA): TGTGCCAGCAGCCCTTGGACTAGCGGGGGCACAGATACGCAGTATTTT.

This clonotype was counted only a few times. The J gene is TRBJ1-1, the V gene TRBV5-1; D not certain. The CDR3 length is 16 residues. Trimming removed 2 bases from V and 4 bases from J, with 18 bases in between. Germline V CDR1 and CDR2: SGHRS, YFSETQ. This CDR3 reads CASSFEGRVGTTEAFF. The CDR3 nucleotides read TGCGCCAGCAGCTTCGAGGGTAGGGTTGGTACCACTGAAGCTTTCTTT.

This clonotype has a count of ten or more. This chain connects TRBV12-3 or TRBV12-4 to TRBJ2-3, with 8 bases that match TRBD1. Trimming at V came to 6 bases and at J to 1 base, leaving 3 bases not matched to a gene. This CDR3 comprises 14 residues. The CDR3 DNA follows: TGTGCCAGCAGCCCGACAGGGGGCACAGATACGCAGTATTTT. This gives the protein CASSPTGGTDTQYF.

The CDR3 sequence: CASRSQGGEEKLFF. CDR3 nucleotide sequence: TGTGCCAGCAGATCCCAAGGTGGGGAGGAAAAACTGTTTTTT. The rearrangement joins TRBV6-6 to TRBJ1-4, with D unresolved. The V gene lost 6 bases and the J gene lost 8 bases, with 16 bases spanning the gap. CDR1 is MNHNY and CDR2 is SVGAGI in the germline V gene (reference sequence). This CDR3 has 14 amino acids.

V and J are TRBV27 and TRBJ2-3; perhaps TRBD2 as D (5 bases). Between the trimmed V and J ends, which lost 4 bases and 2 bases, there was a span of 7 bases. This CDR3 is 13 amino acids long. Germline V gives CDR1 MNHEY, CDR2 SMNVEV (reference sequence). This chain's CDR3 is CASSSDFTDTQYF. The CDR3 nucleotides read TGTGCCAGCAGTTCGGACTTCACAGATACGCAGTATTTT.

CDR3 in DNA: TGTGCCAGCTCGCAGGTAGCGGGAGGATCCCCAGATACGCAGTATTTT. This encodes CASSQVAGGSPDTQYF. This chain connects TRBV18 to TRBJ2-3; 10 nucleotides line up with TRBD2. The J segment lost 4 bases and the V segment lost 6 bases, leaving 10 bases of the junction unmatched. Germline values: CDR1 KGHSH, CDR2 LQKENI. This CDR3 region has 16 residues.

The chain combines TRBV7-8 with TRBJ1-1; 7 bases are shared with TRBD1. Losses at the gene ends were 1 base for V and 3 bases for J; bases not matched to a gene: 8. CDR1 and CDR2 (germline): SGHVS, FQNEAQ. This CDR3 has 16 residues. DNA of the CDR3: TGTGCCAGCAGCTTAGGCACAGGGGAAGTAGACACTGAAGCTTTCTTT. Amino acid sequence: CASSLGTGEVDTEAFF. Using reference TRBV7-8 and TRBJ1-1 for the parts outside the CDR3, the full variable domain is GAGVSQSPRYKVAKRGQDVALRCDPISGHVSLFWYQQALGQGPEFLTYFQNEAQLDKSGLPSDRFFAERPEGSVSTLKIQRTQQEDSAVYLCASSLGTGEVDTEAFFGQGTRLTVV.

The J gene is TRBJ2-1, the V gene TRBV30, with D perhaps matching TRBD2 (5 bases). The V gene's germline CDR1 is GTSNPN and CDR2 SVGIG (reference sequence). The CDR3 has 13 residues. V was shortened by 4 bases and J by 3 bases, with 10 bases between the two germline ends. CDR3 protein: CAWKEASYNEQFF. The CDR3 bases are TGTGCCTGGAAGGAGGCCAGCTACAATGAGCAGTTCTTC.

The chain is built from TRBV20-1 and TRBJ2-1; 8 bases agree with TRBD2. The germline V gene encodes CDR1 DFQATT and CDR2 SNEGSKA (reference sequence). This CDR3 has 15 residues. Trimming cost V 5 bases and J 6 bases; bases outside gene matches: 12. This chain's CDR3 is CSAPPRAGAANEQFF. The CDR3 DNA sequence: TGCAGTGCTCCCCCCCGAGCGGGAGCTGCCAATGAGCAGTTCTTC.

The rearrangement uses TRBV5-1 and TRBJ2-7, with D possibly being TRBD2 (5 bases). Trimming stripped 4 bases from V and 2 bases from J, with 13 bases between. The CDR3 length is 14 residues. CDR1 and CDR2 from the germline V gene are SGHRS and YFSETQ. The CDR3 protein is CASSRDGSTYEQYF. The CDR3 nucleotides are TGCGCCAGCAGCCGGGATGGAAGCACCTACGAGCAGTACTTC.

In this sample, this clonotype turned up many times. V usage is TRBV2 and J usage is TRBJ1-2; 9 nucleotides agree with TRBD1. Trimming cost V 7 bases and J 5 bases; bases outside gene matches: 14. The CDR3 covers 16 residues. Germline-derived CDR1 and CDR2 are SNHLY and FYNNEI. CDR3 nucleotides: TGTGCCAGCACTGCGATCCGGGACAGGGTGAGGTATGGCTACACCTTC. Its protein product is CASTAIRDRVRYGYTF.

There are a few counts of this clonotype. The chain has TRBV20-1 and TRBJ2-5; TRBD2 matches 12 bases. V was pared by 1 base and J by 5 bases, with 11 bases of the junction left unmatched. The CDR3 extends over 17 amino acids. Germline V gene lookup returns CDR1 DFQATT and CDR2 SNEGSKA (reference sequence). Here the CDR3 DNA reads TGCAGTGCTAGAGCCCCCGGCACTAGCGGGGGGTTGGAGACCCAGTACTTC. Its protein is CSARAPGTSGGLETQYF.